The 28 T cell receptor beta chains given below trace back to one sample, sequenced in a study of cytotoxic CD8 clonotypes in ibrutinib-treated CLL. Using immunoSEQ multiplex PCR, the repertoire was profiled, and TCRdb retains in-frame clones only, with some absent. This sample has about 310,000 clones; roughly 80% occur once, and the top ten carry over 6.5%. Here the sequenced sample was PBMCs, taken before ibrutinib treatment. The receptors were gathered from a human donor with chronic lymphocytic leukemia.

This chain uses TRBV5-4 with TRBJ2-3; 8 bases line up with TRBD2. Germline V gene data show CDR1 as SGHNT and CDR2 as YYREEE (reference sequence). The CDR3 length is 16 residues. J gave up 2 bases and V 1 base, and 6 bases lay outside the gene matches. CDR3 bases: TGTGCCAGCAGCTTGTTCACTAGCGGATACACAGATACGCAGTATTTT. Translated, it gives CASSLFTSGYTDTQYF.

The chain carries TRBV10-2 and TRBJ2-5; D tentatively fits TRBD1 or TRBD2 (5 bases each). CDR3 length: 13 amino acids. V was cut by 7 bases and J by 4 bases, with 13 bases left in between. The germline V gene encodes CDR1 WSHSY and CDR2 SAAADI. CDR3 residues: CASNRDLRETQYF. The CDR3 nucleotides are TGCGCCAGCAACCGGGACCTAAGAGAGACCCAGTACTTC.

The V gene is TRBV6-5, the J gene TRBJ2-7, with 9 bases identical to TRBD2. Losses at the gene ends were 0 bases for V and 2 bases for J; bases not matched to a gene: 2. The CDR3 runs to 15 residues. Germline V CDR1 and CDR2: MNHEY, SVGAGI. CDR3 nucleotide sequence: TGTGCCAGCAGTTACTCTGGCGGGAGGGCCTACGAGCAGTACTTC. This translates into CASSYSGGRAYEQYF.

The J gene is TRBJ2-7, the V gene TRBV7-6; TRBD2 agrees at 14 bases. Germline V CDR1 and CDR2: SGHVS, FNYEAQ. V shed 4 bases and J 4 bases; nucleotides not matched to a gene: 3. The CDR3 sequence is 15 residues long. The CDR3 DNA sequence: TGTGCCAGCAGCTCAGGGACTAGCGGGAGATACGAGCAGTACTTC. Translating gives CASSSGTSGRYEQYF.

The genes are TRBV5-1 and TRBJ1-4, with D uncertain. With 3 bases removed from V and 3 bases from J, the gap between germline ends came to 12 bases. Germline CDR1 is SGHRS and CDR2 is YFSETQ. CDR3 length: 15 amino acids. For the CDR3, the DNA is TGCGCCAGCAGCTGGAACCCGGGGTCTAATGAAAAACTGTTTTTT. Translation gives CASSWNPGSNEKLFF.

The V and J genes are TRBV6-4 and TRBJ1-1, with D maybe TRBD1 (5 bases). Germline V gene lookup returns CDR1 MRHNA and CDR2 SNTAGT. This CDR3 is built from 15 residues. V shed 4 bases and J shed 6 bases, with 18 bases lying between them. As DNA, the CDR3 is TGTGCCAGCAGTGTCACTTGGGGGTCTGGGTCTGAAGCTTTCTTT. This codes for CASSVTWGSGSEAFF.

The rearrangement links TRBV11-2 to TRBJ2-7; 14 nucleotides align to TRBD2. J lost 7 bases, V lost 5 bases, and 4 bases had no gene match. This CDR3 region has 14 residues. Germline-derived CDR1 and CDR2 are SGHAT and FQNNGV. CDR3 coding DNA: TGTGCCAGCAGCCCGGGACTAGCGGGAGTTGAGCAGTACTTC. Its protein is CASSPGLAGVEQYF.

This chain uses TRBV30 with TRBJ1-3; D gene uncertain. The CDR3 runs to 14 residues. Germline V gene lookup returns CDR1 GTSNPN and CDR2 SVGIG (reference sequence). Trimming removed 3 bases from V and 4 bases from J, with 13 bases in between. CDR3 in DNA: TGTGCCTGGAGCCCCCTCGGCGGGGGAAACACCATATATTTT. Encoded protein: CAWSPLGGGNTIYF.

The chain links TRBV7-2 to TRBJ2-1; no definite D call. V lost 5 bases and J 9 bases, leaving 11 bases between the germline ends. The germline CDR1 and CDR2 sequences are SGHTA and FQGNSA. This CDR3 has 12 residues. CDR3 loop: CASSRPGGEQFF. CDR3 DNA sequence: TGTGCCAGCAGCCGACCGGGTGGTGAGCAGTTCTTC.

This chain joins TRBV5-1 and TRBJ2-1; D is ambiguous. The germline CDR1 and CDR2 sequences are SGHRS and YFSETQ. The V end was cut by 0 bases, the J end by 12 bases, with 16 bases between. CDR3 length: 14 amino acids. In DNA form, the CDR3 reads TGCGCCAGCAGCTTGGGACCGTCTAAGACCGGGCAGTTCTTC. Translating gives CASSLGPSKTGQFF.

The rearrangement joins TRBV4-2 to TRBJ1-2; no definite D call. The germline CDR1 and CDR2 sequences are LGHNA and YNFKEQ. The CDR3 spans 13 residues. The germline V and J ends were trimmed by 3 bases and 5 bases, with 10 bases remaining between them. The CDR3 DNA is TGTGCCAGCAGCCAGTGGACGGGGTATGGCTACACCTTC. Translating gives CASSQWTGYGYTF.

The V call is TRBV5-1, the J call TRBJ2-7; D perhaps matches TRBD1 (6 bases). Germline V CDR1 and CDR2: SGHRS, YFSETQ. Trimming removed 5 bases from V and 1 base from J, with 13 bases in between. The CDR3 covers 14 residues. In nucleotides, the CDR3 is TGCGCCAGCAGGGCACAGGGATCTTCCTACGAGCAGTACTTC. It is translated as CASRAQGSSYEQYF.

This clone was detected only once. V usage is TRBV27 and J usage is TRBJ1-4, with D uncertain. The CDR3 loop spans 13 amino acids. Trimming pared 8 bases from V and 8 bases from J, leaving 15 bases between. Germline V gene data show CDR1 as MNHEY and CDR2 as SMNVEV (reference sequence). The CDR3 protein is CASGLRIGEKLFF. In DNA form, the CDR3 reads TGTGCCAGCGGCCTTCGAATAGGGGAAAAACTGTTTTTT.

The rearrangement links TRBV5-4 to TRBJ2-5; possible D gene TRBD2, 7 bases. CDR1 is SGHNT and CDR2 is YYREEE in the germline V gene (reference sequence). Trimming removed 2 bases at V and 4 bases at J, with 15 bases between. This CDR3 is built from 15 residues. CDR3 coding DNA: TGTGCCAGCAGCTTTTCCCAAGGGGGGGGAGAGACCCAGTACTTC. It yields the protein CASSFSQGGGETQYF.

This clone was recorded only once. CDR3 sequence (DNA): TGTGCCAGCAGCAACCCCTATGAGCAGTTCTTC. It specifies CASSNPYEQFF. This rearrangement joins TRBV4-2 to TRBJ2-1; D unresolved. CDR1 is LGHNA and CDR2 is YNFKEQ in the germline V gene. This CDR3 comprises 11 residues. The ends were cut back, 5 bases at V and 8 bases at J, with 7 bases in the middle.

Here the CDR3 DNA reads TGTGCCAGCAATGTAGGAACTGCATCCGTGCGAGCTTTCTTT. It specifies CASNVGTASVRAFF. The chain is built from TRBV2 and TRBJ1-1; no firm D call. CDR1 is SNHLY, CDR2 FYNNEI, per germline. The germline V and J ends were trimmed by 7 bases and 10 bases, with 22 bases remaining between them. The CDR3 extends over 14 amino acids.

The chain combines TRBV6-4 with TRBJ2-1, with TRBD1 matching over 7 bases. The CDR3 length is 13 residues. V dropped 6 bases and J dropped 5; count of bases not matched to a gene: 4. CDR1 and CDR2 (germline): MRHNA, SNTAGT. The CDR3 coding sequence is TGTGCCAGCAGCTCGGACAGGAACAATGAGCAGTTCTTC. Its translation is CASSSDRNNEQFF.

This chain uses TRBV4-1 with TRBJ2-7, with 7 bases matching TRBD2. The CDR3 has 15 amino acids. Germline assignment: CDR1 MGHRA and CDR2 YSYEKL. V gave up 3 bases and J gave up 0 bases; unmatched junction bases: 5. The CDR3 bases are TGCGCCAGCAGCCAGAGGGAGGGGAGCTCCTACGAGCAGTACTTC. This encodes CASSQREGSSYEQYF.

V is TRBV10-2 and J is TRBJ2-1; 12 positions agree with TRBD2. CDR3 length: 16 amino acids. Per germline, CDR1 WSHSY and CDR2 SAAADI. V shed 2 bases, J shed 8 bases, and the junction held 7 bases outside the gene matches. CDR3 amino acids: CASSEARLAGDYEQFF. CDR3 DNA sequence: TGCGCCAGCAGTGAGGCGAGACTAGCGGGAGACTATGAGCAGTTCTTC.

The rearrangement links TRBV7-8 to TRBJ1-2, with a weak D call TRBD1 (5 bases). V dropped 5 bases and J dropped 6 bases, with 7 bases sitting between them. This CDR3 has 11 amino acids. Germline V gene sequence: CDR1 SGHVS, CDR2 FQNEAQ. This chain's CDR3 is CASSQGDGYTF. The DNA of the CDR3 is TGTGCCAGCAGCCAAGGGGATGGCTACACCTTC. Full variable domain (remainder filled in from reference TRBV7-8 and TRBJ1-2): GAGVSQSPRYKVAKRGQDVALRCDPISGHVSLFWYQQALGQGPEFLTYFQNEAQLDKSGLPSDRFFAERPEGSVSTLKIQRTQQEDSAVYLCASSQGDGYTFGSGTRLTVV.

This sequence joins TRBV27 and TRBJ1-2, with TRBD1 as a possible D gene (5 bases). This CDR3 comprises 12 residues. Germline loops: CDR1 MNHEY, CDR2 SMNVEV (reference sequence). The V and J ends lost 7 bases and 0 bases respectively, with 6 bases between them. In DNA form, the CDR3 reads TGTGCCAGCAAGGGGCCTAACTATGGCTACACCTTC. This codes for CASKGPNYGYTF.

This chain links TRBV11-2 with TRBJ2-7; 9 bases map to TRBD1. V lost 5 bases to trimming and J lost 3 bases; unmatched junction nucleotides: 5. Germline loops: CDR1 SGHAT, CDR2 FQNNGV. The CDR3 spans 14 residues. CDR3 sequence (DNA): TGTGCCAGCAGCCCGACAGGGGGTCTCTACGAGCAGTACTTC. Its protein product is CASSPTGGLYEQYF.

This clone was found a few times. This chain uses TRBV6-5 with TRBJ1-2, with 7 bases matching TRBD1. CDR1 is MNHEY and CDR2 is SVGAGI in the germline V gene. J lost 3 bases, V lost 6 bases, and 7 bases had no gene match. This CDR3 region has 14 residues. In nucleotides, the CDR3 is TGTGCCAGCAGATCAACAGGGGTCCACTATGGCTACACCTTC. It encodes CASRSTGVHYGYTF.

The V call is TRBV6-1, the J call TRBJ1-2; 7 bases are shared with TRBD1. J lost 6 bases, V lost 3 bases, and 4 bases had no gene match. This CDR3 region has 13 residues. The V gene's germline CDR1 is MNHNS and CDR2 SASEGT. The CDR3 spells CASSEGQTNGYTF. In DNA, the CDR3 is TGTGCCAGCAGTGAGGGACAGACGAATGGCTACACCTTC.

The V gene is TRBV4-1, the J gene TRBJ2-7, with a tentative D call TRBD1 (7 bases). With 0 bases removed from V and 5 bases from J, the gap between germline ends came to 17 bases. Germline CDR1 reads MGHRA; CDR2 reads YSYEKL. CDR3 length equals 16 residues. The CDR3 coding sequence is TGCGCCAGCAGCCAAGAACCCCAGACAGGGAGGAACGAGCAGTACTTC. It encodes CASSQEPQTGRNEQYF.

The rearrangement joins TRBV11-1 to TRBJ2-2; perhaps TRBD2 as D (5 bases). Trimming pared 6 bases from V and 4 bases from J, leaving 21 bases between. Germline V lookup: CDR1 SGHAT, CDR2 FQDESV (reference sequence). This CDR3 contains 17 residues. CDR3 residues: CASSWMGAARFTGELFF. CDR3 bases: TGTGCCAGCAGTTGGATGGGAGCGGCTAGGTTCACCGGGGAGCTGTTTTTT.

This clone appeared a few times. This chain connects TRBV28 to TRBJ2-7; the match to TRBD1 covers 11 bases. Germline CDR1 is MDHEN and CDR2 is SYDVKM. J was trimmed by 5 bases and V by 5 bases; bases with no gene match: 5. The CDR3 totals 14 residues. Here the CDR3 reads CASSDWDRGNEQYF. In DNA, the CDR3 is TGTGCCAGCAGTGACTGGGACAGGGGGAACGAGCAGTACTTC.

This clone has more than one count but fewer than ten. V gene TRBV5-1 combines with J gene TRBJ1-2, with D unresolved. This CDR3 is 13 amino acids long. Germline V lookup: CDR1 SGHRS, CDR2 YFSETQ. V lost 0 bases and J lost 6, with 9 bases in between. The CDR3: CASSLGPADGYTF. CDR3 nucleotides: TGCGCCAGCAGCTTGGGGCCAGCCGATGGCTACACCTTC.